This is a list of T cell receptor beta chains from one sample in a study of T cell changes during pregnancy in multiple sclerosis. Assay used: immunoSEQ multiplex PCR; TCRdb lists only in-frame clones, some missing. The sample lists more than 40,000 clones, about 90% occurring once. Material: peripheral blood, obtained in the first trimester of pregnancy. The source is a female donor in good health, enrolled as a control in a pregnancy study. The CDR3 runs from the conserved cysteine through the conserved F or W. A D gene is named only where the DNA matches it firmly. Clone size is stated in some rows and not others, as once, few, many or a class when expanded.

CDR3	DNA	size	D	J	V
CASSEALKWLRDEQFF	TGTGCCAGCAGTGAAGCCCTGAAATGGTTGCGGGATGAGCAGTTCTTC	NA	NA	TRBJ2-1	TRBV25-1
CASTLDSLNTEAFF	TGTGCCAGCACCTTGGACAGCTTGAACACTGAAGCTTTCTTT	NA	NA	TRBJ1-1	TRBV6-5
CASSLDGTSGRLAKYF	TGTGCCAGCAGCTTAGACGGGACTAGCGGGAGGCTCGCTAAGTACTTC	NA	TRBD2	TRBJ2-7	TRBV7-2
CASSTHSLAFF	TGTGCCAGCAGCACCCATAGTTTGGCTTTCTTT	NA	NA	TRBJ1-1	TRBV7-8
CASSAAGGETQYF	TGTGCCAGCAGTGCAGCAGGCGGGGAGACCCAGTACTTC	NA	NA	TRBJ2-5	TRBV25-1
CASSHVDTGANVLTF	TGCGCCAGCAGTCATGTGGACACTGGGGCCAACGTCCTGACTTTC	NA	NA	TRBJ2-6	TRBV23-1
CASRPMRGLGTYEQYF	TGTGCCAGCAGACCGATGCGCGGACTTGGTACCTACGAGCAGTACTTC	NA	NA	TRBJ2-7	TRBV27
CSAGWGNTIYF	TGCAGCGCGGGGTGGGGAAACACCATATATTTT	NA	NA	TRBJ1-3	TRBV29-1
CSVVRTSGRADTQYF	TGCAGCGTGGTAAGGACTAGCGGGAGAGCAGATACGCAGTATTTT	NA	TRBD2	TRBJ2-3	TRBV29-1
CASSQENNQDRRGSEQFF	TGTGCCAGCAGCCAAGAAAACAACCAGGACAGGAGGGGTAGTGAGCAGTTCTTC	NA	NA	TRBJ2-1	TRBV14
CASSLPGQGTWEQYF	TGTGCCAGCAGCTTGCCGGGACAGGGGACGTGGGAGCAGTACTTC	NA	TRBD1	TRBJ2-7	TRBV5-8
CASSLEGQGSDTQYF	TGTGCCAGCAGCTTAGAGGGACAGGGTTCAGATACGCAGTATTTT	once	TRBD1	TRBJ2-3	TRBV7-2
CASSFGTGVFNYGYTF	TGTGCCAGCAGCTTCGGGACAGGGGTCTTTAACTATGGCTACACCTTC	NA	TRBD1	TRBJ1-2	TRBV5-4
CASSFLAGGEDTQYF	TGCGCCAGCAGCTTCCTAGCGGGGGGGGAAGATACGCAGTATTTT	NA	TRBD2	TRBJ2-3	TRBV5-1
CASSPTGENTEAFF	TGTGCCAGCAGCCCGACAGGGGAGAACACTGAAGCTTTCTTT	NA	TRBD1	TRBJ1-1	TRBV7-8
CASSLKQERYGYTF	TGTGCCAGCAGCTTGAAACAGGAGCGATATGGCTACACCTTC	NA	NA	TRBJ1-2	TRBV5-8